The 22 T cell receptor beta chains listed next were all sequenced from one sample in a study of regulatory T cells in long-lasting Graves disease. To make TCR beta libraries, researchers used iRepertoire HTBI primers and Arm-PCR of CDR3 regions. From the multiplex PCR reads, TCRdb called clonotypes with MiXCR, one entry per CDR3 protein. The data contain roughly 470,000 distinct CDR3 sequences, less than 25% of them singletons. Time point given: persistent/refractory GD, antithyroid drugs over 5 years with positive TRAb. PBMC-derived RNA was used for the TCR library. The sequencing used peripheral blood mononuclear cells (PBMCs), collected when the disease was refractory, from a patient treated with antithyroid drugs. The receptors were sampled from a female donor with Graves disease.

This clonotype was recorded many times. The rearrangement uses TRBV28 and TRBJ2-7; TRBD1 agrees at 9 bases. Trimming at V came to 6 bases and at J to 2 bases, leaving 11 bases not matched to a gene. CDR3 length: 16 residues. The germline V gene encodes CDR1 MDHEN and CDR2 SYDVKM. The CDR3 spells CASRSPAGTGPYEQYF. The CDR3 DNA is TGTGCCAGCAGGTCCCCGGCCGGGACAGGGCCCTACGAGCAGTACTTC.

The rearrangement joins TRBV5-8 to TRBJ1-1; D not certain. Per the germline V gene, CDR1 is SGHTS and CDR2 is YDEGEE. The CDR3 has 14 amino acids. Trimming left V 6 bases short and J 1 base short, with 13 bases between. For the CDR3, the DNA is TGTGCCAGCACCACTGCCGCAGAGAACACTGAAGCTTTCTTT. This encodes CASTTAAENTEAFF.

The chain uses TRBV5-4 and TRBJ2-7; 16 positions match TRBD2. V trimming: 6 bases; J trimming: 4 bases; junction bases outside the gene matches: 4. Germline assignment: CDR1 SGHNT and CDR2 YYREEE (reference sequence). This CDR3 is built from 15 residues. CDR3 protein: CASTKGLAGGYEQYF. Written as DNA, the CDR3 is TGTGCCAGCACCAAGGGACTAGCGGGAGGGTACGAGCAGTACTTC.

This clonotype was counted ten times or more. The chain carries TRBV7-9 and TRBJ1-1; D might be TRBD1 (6 bases). The V gene lost 3 bases and the J gene lost 4 bases, with 9 bases spanning the gap. CDR3 length equals 13 residues. Germline-derived CDR1 and CDR2 are SEHNR and FQNEAQ (reference sequence). CDR3 DNA sequence: TGTGCCAGCAGCTTCAGACAGGCCACTGAAGCTTTCTTT. The encoded protein is CASSFRQATEAFF. Drawing the rest from reference TRBV7-9 and TRBJ1-1, the complete variable domain is DTGVSQNPRHKITKRGQNVTFRCDPISEHNRLYWYRQTLGQGPEFLTYFQNEAQLEKSRLLSDRFSAERPKGSFSTLEIQRTEQGDSAMYLCASSFRQATEAFFGQGTRLTVV.

This chain links TRBV5-1 with TRBJ2-7; D is perhaps TRBD1 or TRBD2 (6 bases each). Trimming pared 4 bases from V and 5 bases from J, leaving 16 bases between. The CDR3 has 14 residues. Per germline, CDR1 SGHRS and CDR2 YFSETQ. The CDR3 DNA sequence: TGCGCCAGCAGCCCGAATGTCGGGGGCGACGAGCAGTACTTC. It translates to CASSPNVGGDEQYF.

This clonotype was counted many times. The chain combines TRBV24-1 with TRBJ2-5; D not resolved. V was pared by 3 bases and J by 0 bases, with 16 bases between. Germline CDR1 and CDR2: KGHDR and SFDVKD. The CDR3 extends over 17 amino acids. CDR3 sequence: CATSDPQAYSYQETQYF. DNA for the CDR3: TGTGCCACCAGTGATCCTCAGGCCTATTCTTACCAAGAGACCCAGTACTTC.

In this sample, this clonotype turned up a few times. The V and J genes are TRBV6-2 or TRBV6-3 and TRBJ1-1; unclear D gene. The CDR3 has 13 residues. CDR1 and CDR2 (germline): MNHEY, SVGEGT. V was trimmed by 5 bases and J by 0 bases, leaving 7 bases between them. The CDR3 region is CASSHTMNTEAFF. In DNA, the CDR3 is TGTGCCAGCAGTCACACAATGAACACTGAAGCTTTCTTT.

This clonotype turned up a few times. The CDR3 sequence: CASSSEPGLAGKSYEQYF. The CDR3 coding sequence is TGTGCCAGCAGTTCCGAGCCGGGACTAGCGGGAAAAAGCTACGAGCAGTACTTC. The rearrangement uses TRBV6-5 and TRBJ2-7; TRBD2 aligns across 13 bases. This CDR3 has 18 amino acids. The V and J ends lost 4 bases and 3 bases, in that order; junction bases with no gene match: 12. Germline V gene lookup returns CDR1 MNHEY and CDR2 SVGAGI.

As concerns this clonotype: With a far larger clone one base away, a read error is the likely cause. The rearrangement joins TRBV6-4 to TRBJ1-2; TRBD1 might be the D (5 bases). The CDR3 totals 13 residues. Germline assignment: CDR1 MRHNA and CDR2 SNTAGT. Deletions cut 8 bases from V and 2 bases from J, with 12 bases between. The CDR3 reads CASGWGSNYGYTF. The CDR3 nucleotides are TGTGCCAGCGGTTGGGGCTCAAACTATGGCTACACCTTC.

There are many counts of this clonotype. J is TRBJ2-5 and V is TRBV6-5; 12 nucleotides match TRBD1. V lost 4 bases to trimming and J lost 5 bases; unmatched junction nucleotides: 5. Germline assignment: CDR1 MNHEY and CDR2 SVGAGI. The CDR3 is made up of 15 amino acids. The DNA of the CDR3 is TGTGCCAGCAGTTCTGGGACAGGGGGCGGGGAGACCCAGTACTTC. It yields the protein CASSSGTGGGETQYF.

The rearrangement uses TRBV6-1 and TRBJ2-3, with D perhaps TRBD2 (5 bases). Germline CDR1 reads MNHNS; CDR2 reads SASEGT. V was cut by 6 bases and J by 4 bases, with 14 bases left in between. CDR3 length: 14 residues. CDR3 DNA: TGTGCCAGCAGGGATAGCGCTTACTCAGATACGCAGTATTTT. The encoded protein is CASRDSAYSDTQYF.

The chain recombines TRBV6-2 or TRBV6-3 with TRBJ2-4, with D unclear. This CDR3 has 15 amino acids. CDR1 and CDR2 (germline): MNHEY, SVGEGT. The ends were cut back, 0 bases at V and 4 bases at J, with 10 bases in the middle. Here the CDR3 reads CASSYSGWKKNIQYF. The CDR3 DNA follows: TGTGCCAGCAGTTACTCGGGGTGGAAAAAAAACATTCAGTACTTC.

This clonotype was found many times. V is TRBV9 and J is TRBJ2-2; 7 bases map to TRBD2. V shed 6 bases, J shed 1 base, and the junction held 3 bases outside the gene matches. The CDR3 is 14 residues long. The germline V gene has CDR1 SGDLS and CDR2 YYNGEE. CDR3 loop: CASTGRGNTGELFF. The CDR3 DNA is TGTGCCAGCACAGGGAGGGGGAACACCGGGGAGCTGTTTTTT. Full variable domain (rest looked up from reference TRBV9 and TRBJ2-2): DSGVTQTPKHLITATGQRVTLRCSPRSGDLSVYWYQQSLDQGLQFLIQYYNGEERAKGNILERFSAQQFPDLHSELNLSSLELGDSALYFCASTGRGNTGELFFGEGSRLTVL.

This clonotype occurred many times. This chain uses TRBV28 with TRBJ2-7, with TRBD2 matching 12 bases. The CDR3 length is 14 residues. The germline V gene encodes CDR1 MDHEN and CDR2 SYDVKM. With V trimmed by 6 bases and J by 7 bases, 7 bases remained unmatched. CDR3 in amino acids: CASRRLAGVSEQYF. CDR3 DNA sequence: TGTGCCAGCAGACGACTAGCGGGAGTATCTGAGCAGTACTTC.

The rearrangement uses TRBV7-9 and TRBJ2-4, with D perhaps TRBD1 or TRBD2 (5 bases each). This CDR3 contains 17 residues. Germline CDR1 reads SEHNR; CDR2 reads FQNEAQ (reference sequence). Trimming stripped 1 base from V and 7 bases from J, with 20 bases between. For the CDR3, the DNA is TGTGCCAGCAGCTTAGGAGTGGGGGTTAGGGTGGAGAACATTCAGTACTTC. It encodes CASSLGVGVRVENIQYF.

The chain is built from TRBV12-3 or TRBV12-4 and TRBJ1-2, with D possibly TRBD1 on 5 matching bases. The CDR3 has 15 amino acids. V lost 8 bases to trimming and J lost 2 bases, with 18 bases between them. For the CDR3, the DNA is TGTGCCAGCCAGGGTCTTACAGGTGTCAACTATGGCTACACCTTC. Translated: CASQGLTGVNYGYTF.

This clonotype was seen many times. The chain joins TRBV6-1 to TRBJ1-1; D is possibly TRBD1 (6 bases). V was pared by 4 bases and J by 0 bases, with 6 bases between. CDR3 length: 13 amino acids. Germline loops: CDR1 MNHNS, CDR2 SASEGT. CDR3 region: CASSGTVNTEAFF. In DNA, the CDR3 is TGTGCCAGCAGTGGGACAGTGAACACTGAAGCTTTCTTT.

The rearrangement links TRBV5-1 to TRBJ2-7, with TRBD1 matching over 10 bases. The CDR3 covers 16 residues. J gave up 5 bases and V 4 bases, and 12 bases lay outside the gene matches. The germline V gene has CDR1 SGHRS and CDR2 YFSETQ. CDR3 coding DNA: TGCGCCAGCAGCCCACAGACAGGGGGCTTAGGCAACGAGCAGTACTTC. It specifies CASSPQTGGLGNEQYF.

The J gene is TRBJ1-1, the V gene TRBV25-1; D not resolved. CDR3 length: 18 residues. Trimming stripped 1 base from V and 1 base from J, with 19 bases between. The germline V gene has CDR1 MGHDK and CDR2 SYGVNS. The DNA for the CDR3 is TGTGCCAGCAGTGAATTGGCCGGGATTGAGCCTCGGAACACTGAAGCTTTCTTT. Translation gives CASSELAGIEPRNTEAFF.

The J gene is TRBJ1-2, the V gene TRBV6-2 or TRBV6-3; tentatively, D is TRBD1 (5 bases). V was cut by 6 bases and J by 7 bases, with 27 bases left in between. The germline V gene encodes CDR1 MNHEY and CDR2 SVGEGT. CDR3 length: 17 amino acids. CDR3 in amino acids: CASSDPPSRTGTGGYTF. Here the CDR3 DNA reads TGTGCCAGCAGCGACCCCCCTTCCCGGACGGGGACGGGTGGCTACACCTTC.

This clonotype appeared a few times. The gene calls are TRBV6-1 and TRBJ1-1; D is uncertain. V was pared by 6 bases and J by 1 base, with 18 bases between. The V gene's germline CDR1 is MNHNS and CDR2 SASEGT. The CDR3 has 16 residues. Here the CDR3 DNA reads TGTGCCAGCAGAAGACGGACCGGCTTTCCGAACACTGAAGCTTTCTTT. Translation: CASRRRTGFPNTEAFF.

Ten or more counts support this clonotype. V usage is TRBV25-1 and J usage is TRBJ1-1; a possible D gene is TRBD1 (6 bases). Trimming shortened V by 6 bases and J by 4 bases, and 15 bases separated the two germline ends. Germline CDR1 MGHDK, CDR2 SYGVNS. The CDR3 extends over 14 amino acids. The DNA of the CDR3 is TGTGCCAGCAGAGCCACAGGGCCGGGCACTGAAGCTTTCTTT. It codes for CASRATGPGTEAFF.